This T cell receptor (beta chain) was identified during a study of blood T cell repertoires in COVID-19. At the level of the study: The cDNA or gDNA used as material had been derived from T cells, B-cell-depleted T cells, or PBMCs.

The V end was cut by 6 bases, the J end by 12 bases, with 23 bases between. The CDR3 loop spans 14 amino acids. The germline V gene has CDR1 MNHEY and CDR2 SVGAGI. Clones were read by immunoSEQ multiplex PCR, and TCRdb kept only the in-frame ones, dropping some. The table shows 200,000 to 300,000 clones, with about 87% occurring only once. V and J are TRBV6-5 and TRBJ1-2; D remains unclear. The specimen was peripheral blood. The sequence derives from a woman aged 70 to 79 with active or convalescent COVID-19. Written as DNA, the CDR3 is TGTGCCAGCAGGGCCAATGGACGGGAGGAATATCACACCTTC. This gives the protein CASRANGREEYHTF.